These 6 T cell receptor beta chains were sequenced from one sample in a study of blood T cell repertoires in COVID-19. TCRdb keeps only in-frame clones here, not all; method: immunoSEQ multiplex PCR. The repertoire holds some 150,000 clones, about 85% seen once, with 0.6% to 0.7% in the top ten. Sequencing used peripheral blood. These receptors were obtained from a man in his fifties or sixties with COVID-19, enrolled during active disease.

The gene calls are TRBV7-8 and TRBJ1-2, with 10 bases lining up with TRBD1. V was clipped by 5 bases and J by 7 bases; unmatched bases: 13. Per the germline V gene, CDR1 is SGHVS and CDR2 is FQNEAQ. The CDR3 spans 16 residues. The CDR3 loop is CASSRGTGESFGGYTF. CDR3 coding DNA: TGTGCCAGCAGCAGGGGGACAGGGGAGAGTTTTGGTGGCTACACCTTC.

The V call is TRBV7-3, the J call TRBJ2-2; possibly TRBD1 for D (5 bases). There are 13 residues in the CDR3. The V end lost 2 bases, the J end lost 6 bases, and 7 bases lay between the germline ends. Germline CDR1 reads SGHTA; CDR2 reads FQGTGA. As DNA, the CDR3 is TGTGCCAGCAGCTTAGTAGGGGCCGGGGAGCTGTTTTTT. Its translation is CASSLVGAGELFF.

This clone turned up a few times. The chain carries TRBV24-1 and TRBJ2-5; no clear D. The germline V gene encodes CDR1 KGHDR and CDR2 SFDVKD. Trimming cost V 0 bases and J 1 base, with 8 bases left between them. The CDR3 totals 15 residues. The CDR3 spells CATSDLMHGQETQYF. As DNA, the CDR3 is TGTGCCACCAGTGATTTGATGCACGGCCAAGAGACCCAGTACTTC.

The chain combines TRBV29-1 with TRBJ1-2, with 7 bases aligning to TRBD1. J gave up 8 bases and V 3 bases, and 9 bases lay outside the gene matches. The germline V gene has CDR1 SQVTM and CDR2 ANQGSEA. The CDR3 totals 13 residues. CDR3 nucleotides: TGCAGCGTTGATTTAGGACAGGTTATCGGCTACACCTTC. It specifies CSVDLGQVIGYTF.

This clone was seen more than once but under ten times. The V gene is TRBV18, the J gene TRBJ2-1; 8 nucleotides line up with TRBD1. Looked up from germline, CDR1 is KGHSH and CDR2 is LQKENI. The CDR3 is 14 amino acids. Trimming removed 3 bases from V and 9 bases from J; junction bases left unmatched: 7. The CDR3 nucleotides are TGTGCCAGCTCACCCCGGACAGGGATGGGTGAGCAGTTCTTC. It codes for CASSPRTGMGEQFF. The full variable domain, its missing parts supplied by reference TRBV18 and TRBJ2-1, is NAGVMQNPRHLVRRRGQEARLRCSPMKGHSHVYWYRQLPEEGLKFMVYLQKENIIDESGMPKERFSAEFPKEGPSILRIQQVVRGDSAAYFCASSPRTGMGEQFFGPGTRLTVL.

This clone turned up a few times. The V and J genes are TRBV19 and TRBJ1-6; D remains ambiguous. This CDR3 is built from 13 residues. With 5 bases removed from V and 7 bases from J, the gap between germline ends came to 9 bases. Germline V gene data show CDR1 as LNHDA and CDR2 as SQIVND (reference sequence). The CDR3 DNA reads TGTGCCAGTAGTCATATGGGCAATTCACCCCTCCACTTT. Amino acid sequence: CASSHMGNSPLHF.